This T cell receptor beta chain was captured by sequencing in a study of cytomegalovirus exposure and HLA in healthy donors. Study findings and constraints: Testing in vitro showed three CMV-associated chains specific for CMV antigens.

The donors were part of the validation cohort, which consisted of approximately 110 subjects and was separate from the first cohort of 670 or so subjects. Here immunoSEQ multiplex PCR was the method, and the copy in TCRdb shows in-frame clones only, minus some. Of roughly 330,000 clones listed, 87% were seen once; the top ten hold roughly 1.2%. Turning to this clone: What it binds is unknown.

V dropped 9 bases and J dropped 5 bases, with 17 bases sitting between them. The CDR3 loop spans 14 amino acids. From germline, CDR1 is SNHLY and CDR2 FYNNEI. The specimen sequenced was PBMCs. V and J are TRBV2 and TRBJ2-1; D is perhaps TRBD2 (6 bases). The sequence derives from a woman aged 25 to 39 in good health and CMV-seropositive. CDR3 sequence (DNA): TGTGCCAGACTGGGGAGTAGCGGCAACAATGAGCAGTTCTTC. Its translation: CARLGSSGNNEQFF.